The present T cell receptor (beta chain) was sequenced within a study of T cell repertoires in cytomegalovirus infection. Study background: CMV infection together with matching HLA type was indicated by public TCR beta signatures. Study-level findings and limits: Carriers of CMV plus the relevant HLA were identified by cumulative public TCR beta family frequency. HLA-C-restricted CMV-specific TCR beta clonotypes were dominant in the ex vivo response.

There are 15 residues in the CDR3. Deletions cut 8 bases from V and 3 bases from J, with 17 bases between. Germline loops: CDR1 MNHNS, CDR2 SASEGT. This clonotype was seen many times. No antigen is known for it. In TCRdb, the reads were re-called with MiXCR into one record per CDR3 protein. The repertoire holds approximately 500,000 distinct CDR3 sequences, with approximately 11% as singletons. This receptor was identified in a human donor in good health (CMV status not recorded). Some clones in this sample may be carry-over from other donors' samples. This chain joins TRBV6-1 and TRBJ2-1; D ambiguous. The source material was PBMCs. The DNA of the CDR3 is TGTGCCAGCCATACCCTTGGGTTCCGCTACAATGAGCAGTTCTTC. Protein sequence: CASHTLGFRYNEQFF.